The 9 T cell receptor beta chains in this list originate from one sample, sequenced in a study of T cell repertoires in cytomegalovirus infection. TCRdb itself ran the reads through MiXCR, one entry per CDR3 protein. Of 300,000 to 400,000 distinct CDR3 sequences listed, over 7.5% are singletons. The source material was PBMCs. These receptors were taken from a human donor in good health (CMV status not recorded). Some clones in this sample may be carry-over from other donors' samples.

This clonotype was found many times. The rearrangement links TRBV2 to TRBJ1-5, with no clear D. Germline V CDR1 and CDR2: SNHLY, FYNNEI. Between the trimmed V and J ends, which lost 6 bases and 7 bases, there was a span of 16 bases. The CDR3 is 14 residues long. CDR3 DNA sequence: TGTGCCAGCAGGGTAACAGAGGCAGGACAGCCCCAGCATTTT. Translation: CASRVTEAGQPQHF.

This clonotype was seen many times. J is TRBJ2-7 and V is TRBV4-2; 10 nucleotides line up with TRBD1. Germline V lookup: CDR1 LGHNA, CDR2 YNFKEQ. With 1 base clipped from V and 2 bases from J, the junction kept 2 bases outside the gene matches. The CDR3 loop spans 15 amino acids. The CDR3 DNA reads TGTGCCAGCAGCCAAGGGACAGGGGGGCCCTACGAGCAGTACTTC. Amino acid sequence: CASSQGTGGPYEQYF.

The genes are TRBV6-2 or TRBV6-3 and TRBJ1-1, with 11 bases identical to TRBD1. The CDR3 loop spans 16 amino acids. Germline loops: CDR1 MNHEY, CDR2 SVGEGT. V shed 2 bases and J 5 bases; nucleotides not matched to a gene: 7. CDR3 sequence: CASSYPKGQGETEAFF. The CDR3 coding sequence is TGTGCCAGCAGTTACCCAAAGGGACAGGGGGAGACTGAAGCTTTCTTT.

The chain is built from TRBV7-9 and TRBJ1-1; D is possibly TRBD1 (6 bases). The CDR3 runs to 17 residues. CDR1 and CDR2 (germline): SEHNR, FQNEAQ (reference sequence). Trimming removed 1 base from V and 1 base from J, with 16 bases in between. CDR3: CASSLGGPTGRNTEAFF. In DNA form, the CDR3 reads TGTGCCAGCAGCTTAGGGGGCCCCACAGGGCGGAACACTGAAGCTTTCTTT.

This clonotype was seen only a few times. This sequence joins TRBV12-3 or TRBV12-4 and TRBJ1-2; possible D gene TRBD1, 5 bases. This CDR3 region has 13 residues. Trimming shortened V by 6 bases and J by 6 bases, and 14 bases separated the two germline ends. CDR3 sequence (DNA): TGTGCCAGCAGCCCCTCTCGGGGGAATGGCTACACCTTC. Its protein is CASSPSRGNGYTF.

CDR3 residues: CAWSVEIVGWFYNEQFF. DNA for the CDR3: TGTGCCTGGAGTGTAGAGATTGTTGGCTGGTTTTACAATGAGCAGTTCTTC. The rearrangement uses TRBV30 and TRBJ2-1; the D is unclear. The CDR3 is 17 residues long. The germline V and J ends were trimmed by 0 bases and 4 bases, with 19 bases remaining between them. Germline values: CDR1 GTSNPN, CDR2 SVGIG (reference sequence).

This clonotype was detected a few times. The rearrangement joins TRBV2 to TRBJ2-5; D unclear. Trimming took 6 bases from V and 0 from J, leaving 14 bases between them. CDR1 and CDR2 from the germline V gene are SNHLY and FYNNEI. The CDR3 loop spans 15 amino acids. CDR3 in DNA: TGTGCCAGCAGATTTGACCTCCCCTACCAAGAGACCCAGTACTTC. Translating it yields CASRFDLPYQETQYF. The whole variable domain, remainder taken from reference TRBV2 and TRBJ2-5, is EPEVTQTPSHQVTQMGQEVILRCVPISNHLYFYWYRQILGQKVEFLVSFYNNEISEKSEIFDDQFSVERPDGSNFTLKIRSTKLEDSAMYFCASRFDLPYQETQYFGPGTRLLVL.

This clonotype was detected many times. The chain has TRBV20-1 and TRBJ2-5; 10 nucleotides agree with TRBD1. After removal of 3 bases from V and 2 bases from J, the junction contained 6 bases not matched to a gene. CDR3 size: 15 residues. Germline CDR1 and CDR2: DFQATT and SNEGSKA (reference sequence). In nucleotides, the CDR3 is TGCAGTGCTAGTCACCGGGACAGGGGTCAAGAGACCCAGTACTTC. Translating it yields CSASHRDRGQETQYF.

The sample holds a few counts of this clonotype. CDR3 nucleotides: TGTGCCAGCAGCCCGGGACAGGGGGCGATCATATATTTT. Amino acid sequence: CASSPGQGAIIYF. The rearrangement links TRBV7-2 to TRBJ1-3; 12 nucleotides line up with TRBD1. Unmatched junction bases numbered 5, after V lost 5 bases and J lost 12 bases. Germline CDR1 reads SGHTA; CDR2 reads FQGNSA. The CDR3 consists of 13 residues.